This passage covers 15 T cell receptor beta chains from one sample sequenced in a study of T cells in Graves' hyperthyroidism and ophthalmopathy. Amplification of TCR beta CDR3 regions was performed using RNA transcripts as template. The HTBI primer set served for first-round RT-PCR of the TCR CDR3. TCRdb reprocessed the multiplex PCR reads via MiXCR and lists one record per CDR3 protein. The data show about 300,000 distinct CDR3 sequences, approximately 18% seen once. Sample: blood. Source of these receptors: a man in his fifties with Graves' ophthalmopathy.

The gene calls are TRBV30 and TRBJ2-7, with a weak D call TRBD2 (5 bases). The V end was cut by 3 bases, the J end by 6 bases, with 9 bases between. CDR3 length: 11 amino acids. Germline CDR1 GTSNPN, CDR2 SVGIG (reference sequence). The CDR3 here is CAWRRGREQYF. CDR3 DNA sequence: TGTGCCTGGAGAAGAGGGCGCGAGCAGTACTTC.

The V and J genes are TRBV6-1 and TRBJ1-6; D call uncertain. Germline V lookup: CDR1 MNHNS, CDR2 SASEGT. V lost 5 bases, J lost 6 bases, and 14 bases lay in between. CDR3 length: 15 residues. Here the CDR3 reads CASSRTMRSNSPLHF. The CDR3 nucleotides read TGTGCCAGCAGTCGGACGATGCGATCTAATTCACCCCTCCACTTT.

The chain uses TRBV7-3 and TRBJ2-3, with D perhaps TRBD1 (6 bases). CDR3 length: 15 residues. V lost 5 bases to trimming and J lost 0 bases, with 12 bases between them. Germline-derived CDR1 and CDR2 are SGHTA and FQGTGA. In DNA form, the CDR3 reads TGTGCCAGCAGCCCAGGGGCGACTAGCACAGATACGCAGTATTTT. This encodes CASSPGATSTDTQYF. The full variable domain, its missing parts supplied by reference TRBV7-3 and TRBJ2-3, is GAGVSQTPSNKVTEKGKYVELRCDPISGHTALYWYRQSLGQGPEFLIYFQGTGAADDSGLPNDRFFAVRPEGSVSTLKIQRTERGDSAVYLCASSPGATSTDTQYFGPGTRLTVL.

This clonotype was picked up many times. This rearrangement joins TRBV3-1 to TRBJ2-1, with D uncertain. CDR3 size: 12 residues. Germline CDR1 is LGHDT and CDR2 is YNNKEL (reference sequence). V lost 3 bases and J lost 11, with 11 bases in between. The CDR3 DNA sequence: TGTGCCAGCAGCCATAAGGGCCTAAAGCAGTTCTTC. Translation: CASSHKGLKQFF.

The chain uses TRBV12-3 or TRBV12-4 and TRBJ1-5, with unresolved D. The CDR3 is made up of 15 amino acids. V was clipped by 7 bases and J by 4 bases, with 17 bases between them. The CDR3 is CASTDRPTPNQPQHF. The CDR3 nucleotides read TGTGCCAGCACCGATAGGCCAACCCCAAATCAGCCCCAGCATTTT.

The rearrangement joins TRBV18 to TRBJ2-7; 7 bases match TRBD2. Germline CDR1 KGHSH, CDR2 LQKENI. Losses at the gene ends were 9 bases for V and 12 bases for J; bases not matched to a gene: 20. This CDR3 has 14 residues. CDR3 coding DNA: TGTGCCAGTTCCAATGAGCGGGAATTGGCGCCGTGGTACTTC. It specifies CASSNERELAPWYF.

This clonotype appeared many times. V and J are TRBV5-1 and TRBJ1-4; D gene ambiguous. V shed 0 bases and J shed 5 bases, with 8 bases lying between them. This CDR3 comprises 14 residues. The germline V gene encodes CDR1 SGHRS and CDR2 YFSETQ. The CDR3 reads CASSLESRNEKLFF. CDR3 in DNA: TGCGCCAGCAGCTTGGAATCAAGGAATGAAAAACTGTTTTTT.

This chain links TRBV10-1 with TRBJ2-3, with 10 nucleotides matching TRBD2. This CDR3 region has 14 residues. The J segment lost 3 bases and the V segment lost 10 bases, leaving 7 bases of the junction unmatched. CDR1 is WNHNN and CDR2 is SYGVQD in the germline V gene (reference sequence). The CDR3 loop is CATSSGGKTDTQYF. As DNA, the CDR3 is TGCGCCACCTCTAGCGGGGGAAAGACAGATACGCAGTATTTT.

This clonotype came up many times. The CDR3 protein is CASSQRGWGTEAFF. CDR3 sequence (DNA): TGTGCCAGCAGCCAGCGGGGGTGGGGCACTGAAGCTTTCTTT. The chain carries TRBV3-1 and TRBJ1-1; the D gene is possibly TRBD1 (5 bases). The CDR3 has 14 residues. Germline V gene sequence: CDR1 LGHDT, CDR2 YNNKEL (reference sequence). V dropped 3 bases and J dropped 4 bases, with 12 bases sitting between them.

The genes are TRBV19 and TRBJ2-1, with TRBD2 matching over 14 bases. The J segment lost 9 bases and the V segment lost 7 bases, leaving 5 bases of the junction unmatched. The germline gives CDR1 LNHDA, CDR2 SQIVND (reference sequence). This CDR3 spans 14 amino acids. CDR3 amino acids: CASTTSGRASEQFF. As DNA, the CDR3 is TGTGCCAGTACGACTAGCGGGAGGGCCAGTGAGCAGTTCTTC.

This clonotype has a handful of counts. The genes are TRBV5-1 and TRBJ2-7; TRBD1 agrees at 7 bases. Germline CDR1 is SGHRS and CDR2 is YFSETQ. The V gene end was trimmed by 0 bases and the J gene end by 2 bases; junction bases not matched to a gene: 2. This CDR3 contains 14 residues. The CDR3 sequence is CASSLGGQTYEQYF. The CDR3 DNA is TGCGCCAGCAGCTTGGGGGGACAGACCTACGAGCAGTACTTC. Based on the CDR3 plus reference TRBV5-1 and TRBJ2-7, the full variable domain is KAGVTQTPRYLIKTRGQQVTLSCSPISGHRSVSWYQQTPGQGLQFLFEYFSETQRNKGNFPGRFSGRQFSNSRSEMNVSTLELGDSALYLCASSLGGQTYEQYFGPGTRLTVT.

The sample holds a few counts of this clonotype. The V gene is TRBV20-1, the J gene TRBJ2-6, with TRBD1 matching over 11 bases. Germline CDR1 reads DFQATT; CDR2 reads SNEGSKA (reference sequence). The CDR3 is 19 amino acids. V shed 6 bases and J 0 bases; nucleotides not matched to a gene: 13. The DNA for the CDR3 is TGCAGTGCGTTAAACTGGGGACAGGGGGTCCCCTCTGGGGCCAACGTCCTGACTTTC. Encoded protein: CSALNWGQGVPSGANVLTF.

This clonotype has only one observation. The rearrangement uses TRBV6-5 and TRBJ1-2; the D gene is possibly TRBD1 (5 bases). CDR1 and CDR2 from the germline V gene are MNHEY and SVGAGI. The ends were cut back, 4 bases at V and 4 bases at J, with 16 bases in the middle. The CDR3 is 15 residues long. CDR3 in amino acids: CASSFEQEAGYGYTF. The CDR3 bases are TGTGCCAGCAGTTTCGAACAGGAGGCAGGCTATGGCTACACCTTC.

The gene calls are TRBV6-1 and TRBJ2-7; 8 nucleotides agree with TRBD2. CDR1 MNHNS and CDR2 SASEGT come from the germline V gene. CDR3 length: 14 amino acids. The V gene end was trimmed by 5 bases and the J gene end by 6 bases; junction bases not matched to a gene: 9. The CDR3 sequence is CASSPGPGRGEQYF. The CDR3 nucleotides read TGTGCCAGCAGTCCCGGGCCCGGGAGGGGCGAGCAGTACTTC.

The CDR3 is CASSRTGNRGSGNTGELFF. The CDR3 DNA sequence: TGCGCCAGCAGCCGGACAGGGAATAGGGGTTCGGGGAACACCGGGGAGCTGTTTTTT. This chain uses TRBV5-1 with TRBJ2-2; 8 bases are shared with TRBD1. Per germline, CDR1 SGHRS and CDR2 YFSETQ. V was pared by 4 bases and J by 1 base, with 15 bases of the junction left unmatched. The CDR3 sequence is 19 residues long.